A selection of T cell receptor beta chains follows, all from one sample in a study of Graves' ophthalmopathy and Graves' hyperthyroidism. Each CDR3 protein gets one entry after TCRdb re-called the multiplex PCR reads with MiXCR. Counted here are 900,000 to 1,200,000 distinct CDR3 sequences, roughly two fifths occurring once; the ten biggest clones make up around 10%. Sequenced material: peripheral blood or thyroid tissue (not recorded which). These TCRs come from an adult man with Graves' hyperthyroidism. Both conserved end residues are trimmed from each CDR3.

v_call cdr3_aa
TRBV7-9 ASRGQASTDTQY
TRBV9 ASDGGQGQETQY
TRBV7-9 ASSGDRETGYGYT
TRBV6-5 ASTVQTPRNQPQH
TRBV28 AGRDGTAHGKAF
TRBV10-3 AISERPGNYGYT
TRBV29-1 SVEDSGRWNTEAF
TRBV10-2 ASSEPDTARNSPLH
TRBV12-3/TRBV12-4 ASSFVGGPYEQY
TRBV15 ATSTSGHNEQF
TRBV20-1 SARGTSEKLF
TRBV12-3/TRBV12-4 ATGTAGMEQY
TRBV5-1 ASSLAPRDGSGANVLT
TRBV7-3 ASSSPPGMNTEAF
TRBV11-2 ASSPGMWEQY
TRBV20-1 SARHGRKFTYEQY
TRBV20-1 SAFRQGLAGNTIY
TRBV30 AWSSNSENSPLH
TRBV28 ASSLPPRGQPQH
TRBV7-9 ASGDFYEQY
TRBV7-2 ASSFSQTNEKLF
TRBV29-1 SVGKTGLYEQY
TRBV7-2 ASSFFPGETQY
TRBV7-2 ASSGTGGIVSGNTIY
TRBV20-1 SASPFTSPETQY
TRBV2 ASSDTTDWGKAF
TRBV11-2 ASSLDRFWTGSSEQY
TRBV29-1 SVTSGTYEQY